The 5 T cell receptor beta chains presented below share a single source sample, sequenced in a study of cytomegalovirus exposure and HLA in healthy donors. PCR employed 60 Vbeta and 13 Jbeta primers. Assay: immunoSEQ multiplex PCR; the TCRdb copy retains only in-frame clones and omits some. This table has around 94,000 clones, approximately 84% appearing once. Sequenced: PBMCs. These receptors all stem from a man in his late teens or twenties in good health and CMV-seronegative.

This chain connects TRBV6-5 to TRBJ1-5, with no clear D. V dropped 4 bases and J dropped 7 bases, with 11 bases sitting between them. Germline V gene sequence: CDR1 MNHEY, CDR2 SVGAGI. The CDR3 has 13 residues. CDR3 bases: TGTGCCAGCAGTTCCTCGAGAGGCCAGCCCCAGCATTTT. Translation: CASSSSRGQPQHF.

V is TRBV27 and J is TRBJ2-6, with TRBD2 matching 8 bases. V dropped 6 bases and J dropped 4; count of bases not matched to a gene: 5. From germline, CDR1 is MNHEY and CDR2 SMNVEV (reference sequence). The CDR3 spans 15 residues. Here the CDR3 DNA reads TGTGCCAGCAGACCTCTAGCGGGCGGGGCCAACGTCCTGACTTTC. It codes for CASRPLAGGANVLTF.

The chain joins TRBV9 to TRBJ1-5; no clear D. Looked up from germline, CDR1 is SGDLS and CDR2 is YYNGEE. Between the trimmed V and J ends, which lost 0 bases and 6 bases, there was a span of 7 bases. This CDR3 spans 13 amino acids. The CDR3 DNA reads TGTGCCAGCAGCGTAGCAGATACTCAGCCCCAGCATTTT. Its protein is CASSVADTQPQHF.

This clone was seen once. The rearrangement joins TRBV5-1 to TRBJ2-2; D not resolved. In germline, CDR1 is SGHRS, CDR2 YFSETQ. The V end lost 0 bases, the J end lost 5 bases, and 8 bases lay between the germline ends. There are 14 residues in the CDR3. CDR3 sequence: CASSLAVRTGELFF. The CDR3, as DNA: TGCGCCAGCAGCTTGGCCGTTCGGACCGGGGAGCTGTTTTTT.

The chain combines TRBV7-2 with TRBJ2-7; 7 bases are a match to TRBD2. Unmatched junction bases numbered 7, after V lost 2 bases and J lost 0 bases. The CDR3 runs to 16 residues. Germline values: CDR1 SGHTA, CDR2 FQGNSA. As DNA, the CDR3 is TGTGCCAGCAGCTTAACTTGGGCTAGCGGCTCCTACGAGCAGTACTTC. The encoded protein is CASSLTWASGSYEQYF.